This T cell receptor (beta chain) was recovered during a study of cytomegalovirus exposure and HLA in healthy donors (dated by TCRdb to the late 2010s). Looking at the study overall: An earlier analysis of 587 of the donors reported about 250 Gb of sequence data and 117 million unique TCR beta sequences from 150 million to 200 million T cells. A later genetic analysis used genome-wide SNP genotypes for about 65% of the roughly 700 donors, treating that subset as a discovery cohort. Because of strong linkage in the cohort, roughly five DR-DQ haplotypes were treated as single units for association and clustering. Donor age, sex, ethnicity and CMV serostatus were collected together with the repertoire data. The study combined high-throughput TCR immunosequencing, statistical association of individual TCRs with disease status, and machine learning to predict cytomegalovirus infection status. The study profiled the T cell repertoires of 500 to 800 subjects by immunosequencing and related them to cytomegalovirus serostatus. Class I and class II HLA loci were covered by the typing at four-digit resolution. An earlier analysis of roughly 580 of the donors used high-throughput TCR beta sequencing to judge whether each TCR beta V gene segment behaved as functional or pseudogenic. The number of typed donors differed by locus: about 620-630 for A, B, C, DRB1 and DQB1; approximately 540 for DQA1; 606 for DPA1; and roughly 470 for DPB1. All discovery cohort repertoires had been generated using a single sequencing platform. The genetic ancestry cluster associated with self-reported Caucasian donors included 81% of the roughly 360 genotyped donors. The later analysis used no new phenotypic data to find candidate immune exposures, relying instead on TCR beta sequences and their occurrence across donors. About 300 gigabases of sequencing data and approximately 80 million unique TCR sequences were included in an early release covering roughly 600 HLA-typed donors. A separate validation cohort of approximately 130 different subjects was used in addition to the roughly 700-subject first cohort. In a later analysis, previously published TCR beta repertoires from 666 donors were re-analyzed and high-resolution HLA genotyping was added so that TCR occurrence patterns could be studied. The study was designed to test whether signatures of past pathogen exposure could be identified by cataloging public T cell receptors. Among over 350 genotyped donors of the cohort, an average of around 240,000 unique TCR beta nucleotide sequences were sequenced per donor, around 20% of them non-productive.

The library was generated by the immunoSEQ multiplex PCR assay. A mixture of 60 forward primers for TCR Vbeta segments and 13 reverse primers for TCR Jbeta segments was used in the multiplex PCR. A multiplex PCR assay on genomic DNA amplified the CDR3 region of rearranged TCR beta genes. Amplified TCR beta libraries were sequenced as 87-base-pair reads on the Illumina HiSeq System. On the authors' methods: Across the 670 or so repertoires, a later analysis counted about 81 million unique TCR beta chains, 9.5 million to 13 million of which were shared by at least two donors. Raw reads were error-corrected and collapsed into unique sequences with a nearest-neighbor algorithm that merged closely related sequences to remove PCR and sequencing errors. CDR3 sequences were aligned to IMGT reference sequences to assign V, D and J gene segments. For a sequence to be retained, a match of at least six nucleotides was required to both a V gene segment and a J gene segment. A rearrangement was called productive if the CDR3 had no stop codons and remained in frame with V and J, and every other rearrangement was called non-productive. Following IMGT convention, CDR3 was defined as the stretch from the second conserved V-encoded cysteine up to the conserved J-encoded phenylalanine. In an earlier analysis of more than 550 of the donors, sequences lacking an unambiguous match to a single V gene segment were excluded. An earlier analysis of under 750 of the donors called V segments functional above 56.7% productive rearrangements and segregating when the between-donor standard deviation exceeded 5%. A statistical classification framework was built for diagnosing cytomegalovirus status from the catalog of TCR beta chain sequences. In a later analysis, TCR nucleotide sequences were compared against IMGT/GENE-DB human TR gene sequences so that V and J genes could be assigned. Using the TCRdist pipeline, a later analysis assigned CDR3 sequences along with most-parsimonious VDJ recombination scenarios. A later analysis defined each TCR beta chain by its CDR3 amino acid sequence plus V-gene family, and excluded reads lacking a unique V-gene family. In a later analysis, fewer than 600 highly shared, low-generation-probability nucleotide sequences were removed to address suspected cross-contamination and a sequencing artifact. A later analysis calculated a clonal expansion index for each public chain from normalized within-repertoire ranks of inferred template counts. In a later analysis, generation probabilities were computed using a VDJ recombination model fitted to out-of-frame rearrangements, and the results were checked against IGoR. In a later analysis, TCR-TCR, TCR-HLA and TCR-CMV co-occurrence was scored with hypergeometric tests, and a repertoire-size bias correction was applied to TCR pairs. To estimate false discovery rates, a later analysis permuted the HLA or CMV assignments 20 times. In a later analysis, co-occurring TCRs were grouped using DBSCAN, and TCRdist sequence similarity was added for clustering within HLA-allele-positive subsets. Co-occurrence clustering excluded repertoires with fewer than 30,000 or more than 120,000 public chains, plus five with anomalous nucleotide sharing. Imported from immuneACCESS, the table was reduced by TCRdb to in-frame sequences with V and J called. These copies leave out some clones; in studies compared against another copy, an unresolved V gene accounts for under half, and the cause of the remainder is not known. V and J calls and clone size are copied from that table; D and trimming were computed from the DNA. In this sample the table shows some 150,000 clones, almost 80% of which occur a single time. Jointly, the top ten make up 1.5% to 2% of the sample.

A note on this clone: The antigen it recognizes is unknown. No base qualities exist here, and no much larger clone lies one base off it.

The research as a whole found: The earlier analysis of some 560 of the donors excluded roughly 16 rarely observed V segments, including chromosome 9 orphons, because counts were too low. When HLA alleles, especially DR and DQ, strongly co-occurred, attributing TCR associations to individual alleles was difficult. In this cohort, only TCR beta chains were sequenced, and detectable features were limited by the absence of alpha or paired-chain data. Correlated functional status among segregating V segments might be attributable to linkage disequilibrium, but an unknown experimental factor could not be ruled out. A cluster of highly shared sequence variants was judged likely to be a technical artifact of the sequencing pipeline. In a later analysis, HLA-associated TCR beta chains showed more clonal expansion and lower generation probabilities than non-associated chains that were equally common. V-gene and J-gene trimming of TCR beta chains was associated with a missense DCLRE1C variant in a later genetic analysis, and the association was replicated in an independent cohort. At a false discovery rate of 0.05, a later analysis linked roughly 17,000 TCR beta sequences to specific HLA alleles. In an earlier analysis of 587 of the donors, most TCR beta V segments appeared in productive rearrangements about 87% or about 30% of the time, broadly matching IMGT annotations. A later analysis found that most CMV-associated TCR beta chains appeared HLA-restricted, with HLA associations seemingly driven largely by CMV exposure. In a later genetic analysis, fewer N-insertions in productive TCRs were reported among donors in an Asian-associated ancestry cluster than the approximately 670-donor mean. Some IMGT-functional V segments, including TRBV6-2 and TRBV6-3, could not be told apart with the 87-base-pair reads, so those segments were excluded. In a later analysis, TCR association rates were found to vary across HLA loci, with the most associated TCRs seen for DRB1 alleles and the fewest for HLA-C alleles. Because HLA typing was unavailable for some donors at each locus, only the typed subset was used in association tests. Most TCR sequences were observed very rarely across donors, whereas some public TCRs were present in many individuals. Several of the top co-occurrence clusters appeared to be linked to parvovirus B19, influenza, CMV and Epstein-Barr virus, according to a later analysis. The only immune exposure information available for the cohort was CMV serostatus. According to the authors, the approach could potentially be generalized to other disease states and immunological phenotypes. In vitro tests confirmed that a few of the cytomegalovirus-associated TCR beta chains recognize cytomegalovirus antigens. The study gave a list of 150 to 200 TCR beta chains associated with cytomegalovirus. Presence/absence analyses assumed roughly uniform sequencing depth across donors, an assumption that may not hold. A further reported finding was that TCR beta sequences accurately predicted the HLA-A and HLA-B alleles for most subjects in the first cohort. The classifier was reported to diagnose cytomegalovirus status with high specificity and sensitivity in both the original and validation cohorts.

The cohort comprised some 730 healthy bone marrow donors. At the time of sampling, all cohort members were nominally healthy, though unrecorded immune exposures were likely present. The donor was CMV seronegative and was included in the group of a few hundred seronegative cohort members. A peripheral blood sample was provided by each donor, and peripheral blood mononuclear cells were used for TCR beta sequencing. The Qiagen DNeasy Blood Extraction Kit was used to extract genomic DNA from the blood cell samples. V and J lose 4 bases and 0 bases, and a span of 7 bases separates them. The CDR3 numbers 13 residues from cysteine through phenylalanine. CDR3 DNA is the only sequence kept; it has 39 bases, read in frame from the first base. From the germline V gene, CDR1 is MGHRA and CDR2 is YSYEKL.

The sequence was collected from a woman in her 30s in good health and CMV-seronegative. The rearrangement combines TRBV4-1 with TRBJ2-7; the D gene identity is not certain. The sequencing sample was made of PBMCs. The CDR3 reads as follows: CASSPTPSYEQYF. DNA sequence: TGCGCCAGCAGCCCCACACCCTCCTACGAGCAGTACTTC.